This entry lists 9 T cell receptor beta chains sequenced from one sample in a study of cytomegalovirus exposure and HLA in healthy donors. With 60 Vbeta and 13 Jbeta primers, the PCR was carried out. Produced via immunoSEQ multiplex PCR; TCRdb's table is partial and in-frame only. The sample lists about 140,000 clones; about 80% were seen once. The sample consisted of PBMCs. Receptor source: a woman aged 40 to 50 in good health and CMV-seronegative.

Comment on this clone: Different DNA sequences within this sample yield the same CDR3. The rearrangement links TRBV28 to TRBJ2-7; D perhaps matches TRBD2 (6 bases). The CDR3 length is 13 residues. Germline CDR1 is MDHEN and CDR2 is SYDVKM. Between the trimmed V and J ends, which lost 4 bases and 3 bases, there was a span of 10 bases. The CDR3 here is CASSSRDFYEQYF. The CDR3 nucleotides are TGTGCCAGCAGTTCTCGGGACTTCTACGAGCAGTACTTC. Full variable domain (missing parts from reference TRBV28 and TRBJ2-7): DVKVTQSSRYLVKRTGEKVFLECVQDMDHENMFWYRQDPGLGLRLIYFSYDVKMKEKGDIPEGYSVSREKKERFSLILESASTNQTSMYLCASSSRDFYEQYFGPGTRLTVT.

This clone has a handful of counts. V usage is TRBV5-5 and J usage is TRBJ1-4; D possibly corresponds to TRBD1 (5 bases). CDR1 and CDR2 from the germline V gene are SGHKS and YYEKEE (reference sequence). The CDR3 runs 16 residues. The V and J ends lost 4 bases and 4 bases respectively, with 17 bases between them. CDR3 loop: CASSPRPAGGNEKLFF. As DNA, the CDR3 is TGTGCCAGCAGCCCGAGGCCAGCGGGGGGTAATGAAAAACTGTTTTTT.

The chain combines TRBV6-4 with TRBJ2-3; no reliable D call. CDR1 is MRHNA, CDR2 SNTAGT, per germline. This CDR3 contains 16 residues. Trimming stripped 3 bases from V and 1 base from J, with 14 bases between. The DNA of the CDR3 is TGTGCCAGCAGTGATCTCGTGACTGGCGGCACAGATACGCAGTATTTT. Translated, it gives CASSDLVTGGTDTQYF.

This chain links TRBV7-8 with TRBJ2-7, with 8 bases that match TRBD2. The length of the CDR3 is 14 residues. CDR1 is SGHVS, CDR2 FQNEAQ, per germline. The J segment lost 4 bases and the V segment lost 3 bases, leaving 5 bases of the junction unmatched. CDR3: CASSFGTRGYEQYF. The CDR3 region has the DNA TGTGCCAGCAGCTTCGGGACTAGAGGGTACGAGCAGTACTTC.

There are a few counts of this clone. V and J are TRBV11-1 and TRBJ2-3; 13 bases are a match to TRBD2. Germline V gene data show CDR1 as SGHAT and CDR2 as FQDESV (reference sequence). This CDR3 comprises 16 residues. With 4 bases clipped from V and 2 bases from J, the junction kept 3 bases outside the gene matches. In DNA form, the CDR3 reads TGTGCCAGCAGCTCCGGGACTAGCGGGACCACAGATACGCAGTATTTT. As protein: CASSSGTSGTTDTQYF.

This clone was seen a few times. Other nucleotide sequences from this sample produce the same CDR3. In DNA, the CDR3 is TGTGCCAGCAGCTTATCCCTAGCGGGGTCCTACAATGAGCAGTTCTTC. As protein: CASSLSLAGSYNEQFF. The chain joins TRBV7-9 to TRBJ2-1; 9 bases align to TRBD2. The CDR3 covers 16 residues. CDR1 is SEHNR, CDR2 FQNEAQ, per germline (reference sequence). The J segment lost 1 base and the V segment lost 2 bases, leaving 3 bases of the junction unmatched.

CDR3 sequence (DNA): TGCGCCAGCAGCTTGATAGGGACAGGGGATGAGACCCAGTACTTC. Its translation is CASSLIGTGDETQYF. The V call is TRBV5-1, the J call TRBJ2-5, with 10 positions matching TRBD1. The CDR3 has 15 amino acids. With V trimmed by 1 base and J by 5 bases, 5 bases remained unmatched. The germline V gene has CDR1 SGHRS and CDR2 YFSETQ.

The chain recombines TRBV18 with TRBJ2-3; D possibly corresponds to TRBD2 (5 bases). Trimming took off 2 bases at V and 1 base at J, with 10 bases between the two ends. Germline assignment: CDR1 KGHSH and CDR2 LQKENI. This CDR3 comprises 15 residues. The CDR3 region has the DNA TGTGCCAGCTCACCAGGACCGCGGGGCACAGATACGCAGTATTTT. It specifies CASSPGPRGTDTQYF. Supplemented by reference TRBV18 and TRBJ2-3, the full variable domain reads NAGVMQNPRHLVRRRGQEARLRCSPMKGHSHVYWYRQLPEEGLKFMVYLQKENIIDESGMPKERFSAEFPKEGPSILRIQQVVRGDSAAYFCASSPGPRGTDTQYFGPGTRLTVL.

The chain couples TRBV6-1 to TRBJ1-2; 8 bases line up with TRBD1. This CDR3 is built from 13 residues. V gave up 7 bases and J gave up 8 bases; unmatched junction bases: 9. Germline V lookup: CDR1 MNHNS, CDR2 SASEGT. CDR3 protein: CASTNDRGGGYTF. The CDR3 region has the DNA TGTGCCAGCACCAATGACAGGGGTGGCGGCTACACCTTC.